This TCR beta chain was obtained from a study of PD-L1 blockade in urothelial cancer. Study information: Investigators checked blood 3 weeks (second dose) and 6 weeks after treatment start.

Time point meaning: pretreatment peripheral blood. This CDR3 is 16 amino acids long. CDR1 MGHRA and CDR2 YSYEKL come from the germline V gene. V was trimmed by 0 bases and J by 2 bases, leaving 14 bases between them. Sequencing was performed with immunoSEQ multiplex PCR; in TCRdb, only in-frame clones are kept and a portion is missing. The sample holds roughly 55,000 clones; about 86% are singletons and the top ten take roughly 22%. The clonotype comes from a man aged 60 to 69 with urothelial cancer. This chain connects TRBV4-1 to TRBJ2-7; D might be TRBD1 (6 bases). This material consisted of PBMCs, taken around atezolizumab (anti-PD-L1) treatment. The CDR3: CASSQDPDSLTYEQYF. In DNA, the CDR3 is TGCGCCAGCAGCCAAGATCCGGACAGCCTTACCTACGAGCAGTACTTC.